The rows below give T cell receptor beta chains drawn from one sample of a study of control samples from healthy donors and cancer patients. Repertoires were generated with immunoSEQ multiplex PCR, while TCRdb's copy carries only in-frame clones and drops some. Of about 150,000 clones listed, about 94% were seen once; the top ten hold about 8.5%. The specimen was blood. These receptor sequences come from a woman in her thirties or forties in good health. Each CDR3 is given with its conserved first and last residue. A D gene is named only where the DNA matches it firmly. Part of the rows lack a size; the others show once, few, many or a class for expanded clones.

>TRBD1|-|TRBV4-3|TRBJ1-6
TGCGCCAGCAGCCAAGTCCCGGGACAGGGCAGGCCCCTCCACTTT
CASSQVPGQGRPLHF
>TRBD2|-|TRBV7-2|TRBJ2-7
TGTGCCAGCAGCCCCGGGACTAGCGGGATGAGGGAGCAGTACTTC
CASSPGTSGMREQYF
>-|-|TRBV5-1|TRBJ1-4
TGCGCCAGCAGCTTACGGGGATCTAATGAAAAACTGTTTTTT
CASSLRGSNEKLFF
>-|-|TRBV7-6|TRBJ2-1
TGTGCCAGCAGCCACGCTAGTCCCAATGAGCAGTTCTTC
CASSHASPNEQFF
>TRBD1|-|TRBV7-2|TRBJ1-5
TGTGCCAGCAGCTTACGGACAGGGGTTAATCCTCAGCCCCAGCATTTT
CASSLRTGVNPQPQHF
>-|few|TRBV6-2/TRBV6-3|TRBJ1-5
TGTGCCAGCAGTTACAATAGCAATCAGCCCCAGCATTTT
CASSYNSNQPQHF
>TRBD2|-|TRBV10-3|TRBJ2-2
TGTGCCACGACTAGCGGGAGTAGGCCCGGGGAGCTGTTTTTT
CATTSGSRPGELFF
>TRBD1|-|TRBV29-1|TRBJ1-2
TGCAGCGTTGAGCGGGACAGCCCTAACTATGGCTACACCTTC
CSVERDSPNYGYTF
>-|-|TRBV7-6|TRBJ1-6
TGTGCCAGCAGCTTGGCCCTCTCCTATAATTCACCCCTCCACTTT
CASSLALSYNSPLHF
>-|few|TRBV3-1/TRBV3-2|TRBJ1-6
TGTGCCAGCAGCCAAGTAGGGGGGCGATCACCCCTCCACTTT
CASSQVGGRSPLHF
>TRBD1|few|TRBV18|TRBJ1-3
TGTGCCAGCTCAGGAGACAGGGCGATCTCTGGAAACACCATATATTTT
CASSGDRAISGNTIYF
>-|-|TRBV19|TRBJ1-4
TGTGCCAGTAGTACCCAAAGTGGAACGGGACATCGTGAAAAACTGTTTTTT
CASSTQSGTGHREKLFF
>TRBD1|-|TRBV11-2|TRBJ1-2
TGTGCCAGCAGCTTAGTACCGGGACAGGGCAATGGCTACACCTTC
CASSLVPGQGNGYTF
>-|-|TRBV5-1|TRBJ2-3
TGCGCCAGCGCCCGGGCGGCAGATACGCAGTATTTT
CASARAADTQYF
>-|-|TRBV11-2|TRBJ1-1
TGTGCCAGCAGCTTAGGGGGCCAGCTCGAAGCTTTCTTT
CASSLGGQLEAFF
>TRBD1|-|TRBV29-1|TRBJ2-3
TGCAGCGTAACAGGGGTCATTTTGGATACGCAGTATTTT
CSVTGVILDTQYF
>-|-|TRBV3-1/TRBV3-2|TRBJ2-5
TGTGCCAGCAGCCAAGACCTGGGTAAGACCCAGTACTTC
CASSQDLGKTQYF